The source of this TCR beta chain is a study of T cells in Graves' hyperthyroidism and ophthalmopathy. Pregnant or lactating patients were excluded, as were those with uncontrolled infection or other autoimmune disease. The diagnostic basis comprised clinical symptoms, serum thyroxine and TRAb, thyroid ultrasound and orbital computed tomography. This clonotype was counted many times. Unmatched junction bases numbered 8, after V lost 4 bases and J lost 5 bases. The CDR3 covers 16 residues. Germline CDR1 and CDR2: KGHSH and LQKENI. The CDR3 regions of TCR beta were amplified from RNA transcripts. Researchers ran a first-round RT-PCR on the TCR CDR3 using the HTBI primer set. From the multiplex PCR reads, TCRdb called clonotypes with MiXCR, one entry per CDR3 protein. The repertoire holds roughly 630,000 distinct CDR3 sequences, with around a sixth as singletons.

The source of this sequence is a young woman with Graves' hyperthyroidism. The gene calls are TRBV18 and TRBJ2-7; 13 bases are shared with TRBD2. What was sequenced was blood. CDR3 bases: TGTGCCAGCTCACTAGGGACTAGCGGGACCTCTGACGAGCAGTACTTC. This codes for CASSLGTSGTSDEQYF. The entire variable domain, with the rest obtained from reference TRBV18 and TRBJ2-7, is as follows: NAGVMQNPRHLVRRRGQEARLRCSPMKGHSHVYWYRQLPEEGLKFMVYLQKENIIDESGMPKERFSAEFPKEGPSILRIQQVVRGDSAAYFCASSLGTSGTSDEQYFGPGTRLTVT.